Reported below is one T cell receptor beta chain. Other DNA sequences in this specimen translate into the identical CDR3. Per the original methods: Reference gene primers were amplified, and this amplification served to estimate nucleated cell counts. Some clones are missing from TCRdb's copy, which holds only in-frame ones; the method was immunoSEQ multiplex PCR. The DNA was the basis for D and trimming; V, J and clone size are from that table. This table holds some 190,000 clones, about 88% found once. Deletions cut 1 base from V and 0 bases from J, with 5 bases between. The CDR3 runs to 14 residues. CDR1 and CDR2 (germline): SGDLS, YYNGEE. The sample is drawn from a study of blood T cell repertoires in COVID-19. Study-wide context: Specimens from acute and convalescent COVID-19 originated in the United States, Italy and Spain.

The specimen was peripheral blood. The source of this sequence is a human donor in a cohort sampled during active COVID-19. The rearrangement joins TRBV9 to TRBJ1-3; D gene unclear. Here the CDR3 reads CASSVSGSGNTIYF. The CDR3 DNA is TGTGCCAGCAGCGTATCCGGCTCTGGAAACACCATATATTTT.